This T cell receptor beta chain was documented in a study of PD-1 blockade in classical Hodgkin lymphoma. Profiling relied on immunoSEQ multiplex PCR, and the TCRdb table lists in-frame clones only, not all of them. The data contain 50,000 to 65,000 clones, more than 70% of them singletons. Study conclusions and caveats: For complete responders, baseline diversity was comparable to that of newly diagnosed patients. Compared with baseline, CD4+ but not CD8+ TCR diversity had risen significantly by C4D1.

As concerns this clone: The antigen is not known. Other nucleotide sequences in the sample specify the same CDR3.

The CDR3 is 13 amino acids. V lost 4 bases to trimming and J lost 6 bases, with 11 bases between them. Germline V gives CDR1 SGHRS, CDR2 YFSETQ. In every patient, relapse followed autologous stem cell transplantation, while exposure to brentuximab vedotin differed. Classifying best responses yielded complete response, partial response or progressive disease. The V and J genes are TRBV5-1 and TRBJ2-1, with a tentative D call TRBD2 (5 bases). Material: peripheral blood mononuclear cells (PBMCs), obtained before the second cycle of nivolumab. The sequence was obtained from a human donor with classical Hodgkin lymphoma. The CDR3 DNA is TGCGCCAGCAGCCCCAGCCGGGGCAATGAGCAGTTCTTC. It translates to CASSPSRGNEQFF.